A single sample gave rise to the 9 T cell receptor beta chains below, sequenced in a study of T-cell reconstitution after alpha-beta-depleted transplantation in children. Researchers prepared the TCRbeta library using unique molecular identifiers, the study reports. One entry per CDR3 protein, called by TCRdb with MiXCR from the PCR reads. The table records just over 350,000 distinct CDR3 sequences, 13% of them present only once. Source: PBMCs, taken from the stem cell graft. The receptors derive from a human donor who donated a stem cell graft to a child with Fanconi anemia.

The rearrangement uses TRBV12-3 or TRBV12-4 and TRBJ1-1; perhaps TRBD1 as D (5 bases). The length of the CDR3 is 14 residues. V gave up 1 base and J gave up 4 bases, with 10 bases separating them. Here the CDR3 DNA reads TGTGCCAGCAGTTTAGTATTCGGGGGCACTGAAGCTTTCTTT. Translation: CASSLVFGGTEAFF.

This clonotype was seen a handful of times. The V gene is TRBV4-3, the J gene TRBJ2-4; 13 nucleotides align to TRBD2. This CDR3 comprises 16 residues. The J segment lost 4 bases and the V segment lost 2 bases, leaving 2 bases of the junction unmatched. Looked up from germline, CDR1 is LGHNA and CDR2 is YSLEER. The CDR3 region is CASSQSLAGGKNIQYF. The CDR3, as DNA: TGCGCCAGCAGCCAATCACTAGCGGGGGGGAAAAACATTCAGTACTTC.

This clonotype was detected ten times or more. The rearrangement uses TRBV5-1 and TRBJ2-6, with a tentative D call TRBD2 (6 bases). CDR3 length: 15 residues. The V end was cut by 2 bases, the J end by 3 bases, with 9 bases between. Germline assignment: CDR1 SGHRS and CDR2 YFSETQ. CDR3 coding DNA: TGCGCCAGCAGCTTAGGAGGGTTTGGGGCCAACGTCCTGACTTTC. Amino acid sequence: CASSLGGFGANVLTF.

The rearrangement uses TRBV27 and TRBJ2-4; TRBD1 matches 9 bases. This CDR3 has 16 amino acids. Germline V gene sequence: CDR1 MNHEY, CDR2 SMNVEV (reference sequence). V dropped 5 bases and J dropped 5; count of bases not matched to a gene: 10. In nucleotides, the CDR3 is TGTGCCAGCAGTACAAGACAGGGGGGCTTACAAAACATTCAGTACTTC. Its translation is CASSTRQGGLQNIQYF.

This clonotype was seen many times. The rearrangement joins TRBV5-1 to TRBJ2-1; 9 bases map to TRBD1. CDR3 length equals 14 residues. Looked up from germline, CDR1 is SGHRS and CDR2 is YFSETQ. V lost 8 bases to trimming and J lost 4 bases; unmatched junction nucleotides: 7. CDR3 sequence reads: CASDRGGAYNEQFF. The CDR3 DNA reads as TGCGCCAGTGACAGGGGGGGAGCTTACAATGAGCAGTTCTTC.

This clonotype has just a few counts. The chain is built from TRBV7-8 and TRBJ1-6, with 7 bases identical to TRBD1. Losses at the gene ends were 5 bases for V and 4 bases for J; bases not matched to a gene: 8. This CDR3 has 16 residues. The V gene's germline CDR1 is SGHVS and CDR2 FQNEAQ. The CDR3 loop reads CASSPTGQRYNSPLHF. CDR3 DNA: TGTGCCAGCAGCCCCACGGGACAGCGATATAATTCACCCCTCCACTTT. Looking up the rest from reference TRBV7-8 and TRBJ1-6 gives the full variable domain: GAGVSQSPRYKVAKRGQDVALRCDPISGHVSLFWYQQALGQGPEFLTYFQNEAQLDKSGLPSDRFFAERPEGSVSTLKIQRTQQEDSAVYLCASSPTGQRYNSPLHFGNGTRLTVT.

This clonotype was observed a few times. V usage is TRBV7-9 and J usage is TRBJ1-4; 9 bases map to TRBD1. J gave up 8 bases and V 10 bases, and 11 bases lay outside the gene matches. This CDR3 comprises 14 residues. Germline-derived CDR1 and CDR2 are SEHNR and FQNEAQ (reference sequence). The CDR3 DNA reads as TGTGCCAACGCCGACCCGGGACAGGGAGAAAAACTGTTTTTT. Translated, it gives CANADPGQGEKLFF.

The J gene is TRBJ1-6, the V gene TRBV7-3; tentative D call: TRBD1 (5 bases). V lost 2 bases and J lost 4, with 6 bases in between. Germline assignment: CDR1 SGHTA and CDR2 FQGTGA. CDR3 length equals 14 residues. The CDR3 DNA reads TGTGCCAGCAGCTTAGGGGGATATAATTCACCCCTCCACTTT. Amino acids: CASSLGGYNSPLHF.

The CDR3 spells CASSPLTSGDTGELFF. CDR3 sequence (DNA): TGTGCCAGCAGTCCACTCACTAGTGGGGACACCGGGGAGCTGTTTTTT. The rearrangement uses TRBV12-3 or TRBV12-4 and TRBJ2-2, with D possibly being TRBD2 (5 bases). The CDR3 has 16 residues. Deletions cut 5 bases from V and 3 bases from J, with 16 bases between.